One sample yielded the 17 T cell receptor beta chains listed below, sequenced in a study of blood T cell repertoires in COVID-19. The table came from immunoSEQ multiplex PCR; TCRdb's copy has only in-frame clones and leaves some out. The repertoire includes about 120,000 clones, 87% of them detected once, and roughly 30% sits in the top ten. Input material: peripheral blood. Source of these receptors: a woman aged 70-85 years with acute or convalescent COVID-19.

Only a few counts were recorded for this clone. This chain connects TRBV10-2 to TRBJ2-7; 7 bases align to TRBD1. The trim removed 6 bases at V and 0 bases at J, leaving 8 bases unmatched. Per germline, CDR1 WSHSY and CDR2 SAAADI. This CDR3 has 15 residues. CDR3 protein: CASRDRTGLSYEQYF. As DNA, the CDR3 is TGCGCCAGCAGGGACAGGACAGGCCTCTCCTACGAGCAGTACTTC.

The chain carries TRBV4-1 and TRBJ2-4; D remains unclear. The V end was cut by 4 bases, the J end by 8 bases, with 18 bases between. The CDR3 runs 15 residues. CDR1 is MGHRA and CDR2 is YSYEKL in the germline V gene. This CDR3 reads CASSPPGLVGDIQYF. The CDR3 nucleotides are TGCGCCAGCAGCCCCCCCGGATTGGTCGGAGACATTCAGTACTTC.

This sequence joins TRBV6-5 and TRBJ1-4; D is perhaps TRBD1 (5 bases). Germline values: CDR1 MNHEY, CDR2 SVGAGI. This CDR3 is 14 amino acids long. V gave up 6 bases and J gave up 1 base, with 9 bases separating them. CDR3 in amino acids: CASSPRVTNEKLFF. DNA for the CDR3: TGTGCCAGCAGCCCCAGGGTAACTAATGAAAAACTGTTTTTT.

The chain carries TRBV28 and TRBJ1-6, with TRBD1 as a possible D gene (6 bases). The CDR3 runs to 13 residues. The ends were cut back, 5 bases at V and 4 bases at J, with 6 bases in the middle. Germline V gene data show CDR1 as MDHEN and CDR2 as SYDVKM. DNA for the CDR3: TGTGCCAGCAGTGACAGGTATAATTCACCCCTCCACTTT. Residues: CASSDRYNSPLHF.

This sequence joins TRBV3-1 (or the pseudogene TRBV3-2) and TRBJ1-2; no firm D call. Germline values: CDR1 LGHDT, CDR2 YNNKEL (reference sequence). Trimming pared 4 bases from V and 1 base from J, leaving 7 bases between. The CDR3 covers 13 residues. CDR3 loop: CASSLRINYGYTF. The CDR3, as DNA: TGTGCCAGCAGCCTCAGAATTAACTATGGCTACACCTTC.

This chain links TRBV7-2 with TRBJ1-5; no definite D call. Per germline, CDR1 SGHTA and CDR2 FQGNSA. The length of the CDR3 is 14 residues. V dropped 5 bases and J dropped 0 bases, with 8 bases sitting between them. CDR3 sequence: CASSPDYSNQPQHF. As DNA, the CDR3 is TGTGCCAGCAGCCCTGACTATAGCAATCAGCCCCAGCATTTT.

This clone occurred a few times. The chain has TRBV7-9 and TRBJ1-1; D gene unclear. V was pared by 1 base and J by 1 base, with 7 bases between. The CDR3 has 14 amino acids. Germline-derived CDR1 and CDR2 are SEHNR and FQNEAQ (reference sequence). CDR3 DNA: TGTGCCAGCAGCTTAGTGGAGGGGAACACTGAAGCTTTCTTT. Its translation: CASSLVEGNTEAFF. Drawing the rest from reference TRBV7-9 and TRBJ1-1, the complete variable domain is DTGVSQNPRHKITKRGQNVTFRCDPISEHNRLYWYRQTLGQGPEFLTYFQNEAQLEKSRLLSDRFSAERPKGSFSTLEIQRTEQGDSAMYLCASSLVEGNTEAFFGQGTRLTVV.

V is TRBV3-1 (or the pseudogene TRBV3-2) and J is TRBJ1-2, with 11 nucleotides matching TRBD1. This CDR3 is 14 amino acids long. Germline V lookup: CDR1 LGHDT, CDR2 YNNKEL (reference sequence). Trimming removed 2 bases from V and 9 bases from J; junction bases left unmatched: 5. CDR3 DNA: TGTGCCAGCAGCCAATTAGGGACAGGGGGGCGCTACACCTTC. This translates into CASSQLGTGGRYTF.

The rearrangement joins TRBV6-5 to TRBJ2-2, with 10 bases identical to TRBD2. The CDR3 covers 15 residues. J lost 6 bases, V lost 6 bases, and 7 bases had no gene match. Looked up from germline, CDR1 is MNHEY and CDR2 is SVGAGI. Written as DNA, the CDR3 is TGTGCCAGCAGCCGACTAGCGGGCCTCTCCGGGGAGCTGTTTTTT. It codes for CASSRLAGLSGELFF.

The chain links TRBV7-2 to TRBJ1-2; D call uncertain. The CDR3 extends over 13 amino acids. The V gene's germline CDR1 is SGHTA and CDR2 FQGNSA. V was pared by 1 base and J by 7 bases, with 10 bases between. The CDR3 spells CASSLGGFSGYTF. The DNA of the CDR3 is TGTGCCAGCAGCTTAGGAGGTTTTAGTGGCTACACCTTC.

This clone was seen once. The genes are TRBV27 and TRBJ2-1; D possibly corresponds to TRBD2 (5 bases). V gave up 2 bases and J gave up 3 bases, with 14 bases separating them. Looked up from germline, CDR1 is MNHEY and CDR2 is SMNVEV (reference sequence). CDR3 length: 16 amino acids. The CDR3 region has the DNA TGTGCCAGCAGTTTAGGAGCGGAGAAATTCTACAATGAGCAGTTCTTC. The encoded protein is CASSLGAEKFYNEQFF.

The chain employs TRBV19 and TRBJ1-5, with D tentatively TRBD1 (5 bases). V gave up 5 bases and J gave up 6 bases, with 14 bases separating them. The CDR3 has 14 amino acids. The germline gives CDR1 LNHDA, CDR2 SQIVND (reference sequence). The CDR3 coding sequence is TGTGCCAGTAGTCGGGAGTGGAGGGGTCAGCCCCAGCATTTT. It encodes CASSREWRGQPQHF.

This rearrangement joins TRBV2 to TRBJ1-1, with a possible D match to TRBD1 (6 bases). Germline CDR1 SNHLY, CDR2 FYNNEI. The CDR3 is made up of 14 amino acids. V was trimmed by 4 bases and J by 0 bases, leaving 9 bases between them. The DNA for the CDR3 is TGTGCCAGCAGTGGACAGGTGATGAACACTGAAGCTTTCTTT. It codes for CASSGQVMNTEAFF. The full variable domain, in which reference TRBV2 and TRBJ1-1 provide the parts outside the CDR3, is EPEVTQTPSHQVTQMGQEVILRCVPISNHLYFYWYRQILGQKVEFLVSFYNNEISEKSEIFDDQFSVERPDGSNFTLKIRSTKLEDSAMYFCASSGQVMNTEAFFGQGTRLTVV.

This chain connects TRBV24-1 to TRBJ2-2; D is ambiguous. CDR3 length: 13 amino acids. Per germline, CDR1 KGHDR and CDR2 SFDVKD. Trimming removed 5 bases from V and 4 bases from J, with 7 bases in between. CDR3 nucleotide sequence: TGTGCCACCAGTGGTAGAGCCACCGGGGAGCTGTTTTTT. Protein sequence: CATSGRATGELFF.

The V and J genes are TRBV5-1 and TRBJ1-2; the D gene is possibly TRBD1 (6 bases). The V and J ends lost 4 bases and 1 base respectively, with 14 bases between them. CDR3 length: 15 amino acids. Germline V gene sequence: CDR1 SGHRS, CDR2 YFSETQ. CDR3 sequence reads: CASSITGSFNYGYTF. The CDR3 region has the DNA TGCGCCAGCAGCATAACAGGGTCCTTTAACTATGGCTACACCTTC.

The chain employs TRBV7-2 and TRBJ2-5, with a possible D match to TRBD1 (5 bases). The germline gives CDR1 SGHTA, CDR2 FQGNSA. Trimming pared 2 bases from V and 7 bases from J, leaving 11 bases between. The CDR3 sequence is 13 residues long. CDR3 residues: CASSLWTQGTQYF. The DNA for the CDR3 is TGTGCCAGCAGCTTATGGACCCAGGGGACCCAGTACTTC.

This chain connects TRBV2 to TRBJ2-7; possibly TRBD1 for D (5 bases). The germline V gene has CDR1 SNHLY and CDR2 FYNNEI. The CDR3 runs to 14 residues. Trimming took 2 bases from V and 4 from J, leaving 12 bases between them. The CDR3 coding sequence is TGTGCCAGCAGTGAACAGGGTGTCGAGTACGAGCAGTACTTC. It is translated as CASSEQGVEYEQYF.